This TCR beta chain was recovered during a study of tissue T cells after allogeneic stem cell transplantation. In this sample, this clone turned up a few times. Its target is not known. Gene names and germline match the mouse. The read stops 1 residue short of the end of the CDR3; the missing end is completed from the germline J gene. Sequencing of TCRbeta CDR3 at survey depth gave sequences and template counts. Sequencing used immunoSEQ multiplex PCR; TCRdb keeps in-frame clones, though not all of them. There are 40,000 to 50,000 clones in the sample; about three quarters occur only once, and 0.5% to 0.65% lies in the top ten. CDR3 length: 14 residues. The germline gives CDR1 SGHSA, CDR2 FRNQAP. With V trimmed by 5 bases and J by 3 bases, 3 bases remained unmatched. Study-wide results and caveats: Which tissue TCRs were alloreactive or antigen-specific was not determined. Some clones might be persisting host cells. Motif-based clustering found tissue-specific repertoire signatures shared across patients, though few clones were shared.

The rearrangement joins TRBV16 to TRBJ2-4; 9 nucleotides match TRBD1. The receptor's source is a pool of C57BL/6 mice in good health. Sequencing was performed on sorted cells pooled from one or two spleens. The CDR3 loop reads CASSRGQGQNTLYF. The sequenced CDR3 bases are TGTGCAAGCAGCCGGGGACAGGGCCAAAACACCTTGTAC.